The rows below give T cell receptor beta chains drawn from one sample of a study of T cell changes during pregnancy in multiple sclerosis. Sequenced by immunoSEQ multiplex PCR; TCRdb stores in-frame clones only, minus some. The data show 90,000 to 95,000 clones, with approximately 90% seen just once and under 0.95% held by the top ten. Source: peripheral blood, taken before pregnancy. All receptors derive from a female donor with multiple sclerosis, enrolled in a pregnancy study. CDR3s include the opening cysteine and the closing phenylalanine or tryptophan. D genes are given only for firm matches. The size of a clone is reported for some rows only, either as once, few or many, or as a class for expanded clones.

j_call,clone_size,v_call,d_call,cdr3_nt,cdr3_aa
TRBJ2-7,.,TRBV28,TRBD2,TGTGCCAGCACACGGGGGGTTAGCTCCTACGAGCAGTACTTC,CASTRGVSSYEQYF
TRBJ2-7,.,TRBV6-1,.,TGTGCCAGCAGTGCTTTTGCTTTGAGTGGGAGACTCGACGAGCAGTACTTC,CASSAFALSGRLDEQYF
TRBJ1-5,.,TRBV2,.,TGTGCCAGCACGAGGACAGACTATAGCAATCAGCCCCAGCATTTT,CASTRTDYSNQPQHF
TRBJ1-1,.,TRBV6-6,TRBD1,TGTGCCAGCAGACCCGGACAGGGGGCCAACACTGAAGCTTTCTTT,CASRPGQGANTEAFF
TRBJ2-2,.,TRBV19,TRBD1,TGTGCCAGTAGTATCGGGACAGGGCTCCTCAACACCGGGGAGCTGTTTTTT,CASSIGTGLLNTGELFF
TRBJ1-2,.,TRBV12-5,.,TGTGCTAGTGGTTTGCCTTCTTATGGCTACACCTTC,CASGLPSYGYTF
TRBJ2-3,.,TRBV6-4,TRBD2,TGTGCCAGCAGTGACGGCCCAGCGGGGAGCGGGACAGATACGCAGTATTTT,CASSDGPAGSGTDTQYF
TRBJ2-2,few,TRBV4-3,.,TGCGCCAGCAGCCAGATCTCCGGCGGGGAGCTGTTTTTT,CASSQISGGELFF
TRBJ2-4,.,TRBV19,TRBD1,TGTGCCAGTGATACAGGGGGCCTAGCCAAAAACATTCAGTACTTC,CASDTGGLAKNIQYF
TRBJ1-5,.,TRBV4-3,.,TGCGCCAGCAGCCATGGACTGGCCGGGTCGCCCCAGCATTTT,CASSHGLAGSPQHF
TRBJ1-5,once,TRBV14,.,TGTGCCAGCAGCCAAGCCTGGGGGCTCGGCAATCAGCCCCAGCATTTT,CASSQAWGLGNQPQHF
TRBJ1-1,.,TRBV6-1,.,TGTGCCAGCATCGGGGTGAACACTGAAGCTTTCTTT,CASIGVNTEAFF
TRBJ2-5,.,TRBV6-1,.,TGTGCCAGCAGAGAGTGGGAGACCCAGTACTTC,CASREWETQYF
TRBJ1-5,.,TRBV4-1,TRBD1,TGCGCCAGCAGCCAGTTGTTCCGGGACAGACGGAATCAGCCCCAGCATTTT,CASSQLFRDRRNQPQHF
TRBJ2-5,once,TRBV11-2,TRBD1,TGTGCCAGCAGCCGGGACAGCCAAGAGACCCAGTACTTC,CASSRDSQETQYF
TRBJ2-1,once,TRBV5-4,TRBD2,TGTGCCAGCAGCATACCTAGCGGGAGCATAAATGAGCAGTTCTTC,CASSIPSGSINEQFF
TRBJ2-7,few,TRBV6-5,.,TGTGCCAGCAGTTCAGGACTGAACATGTACTTC,CASSSGLNMYF
TRBJ2-7,.,TRBV19,TRBD2,TGTGCCAGTAGTCCCGGGACTAGCGGAACCTACGAGCAGTACTTC,CASSPGTSGTYEQYF
TRBJ1-6,.,TRBV6-5,TRBD1,TGTGCCAGCAGTTACGGCACAGGGGATTCACCCCTCCACTTT,CASSYGTGDSPLHF
TRBJ1-5,.,TRBV6-1,.,TGTGCCAGCAGGGCAACAGGGAGCAATCAGCCCCAGCATTTT,CASRATGSNQPQHF
TRBJ2-7,.,TRBV5-1,.,TGCGCCAGCAGCCCGGGAGTACCCACCTACGAGCAGTACTTC,CASSPGVPTYEQYF
TRBJ1-2,.,TRBV4-3,TRBD1,TGCGCCAGCAGCCAAGACCGGGACAGCTTTAACTATGGCTACACCTTC,CASSQDRDSFNYGYTF
TRBJ1-2,few,TRBV6-1,TRBD1,TGTGCCAGCAGTGAGTGGACAGGGGCGGATTACTATGGCTACACCTTC,CASSEWTGADYYGYTF
TRBJ1-3,once,TRBV2,.,TGTGCCAGCAGTGTGTTGTCGGGGGGACACTCTGGAAACACCATATATTTT,CASSVLSGGHSGNTIYF
TRBJ1-1,.,TRBV11-2,.,TGTGCCAGCAGCTTAGACGGGAGGAACACTGAAGCTTTCTTT,CASSLDGRNTEAFF
TRBJ1-5,few,TRBV7-2,TRBD1,TGTGCCAGCAGCCCCGGGACAGGGGGCACCCTAAGCAATCAGCCCCAGCATTTT,CASSPGTGGTLSNQPQHF
TRBJ2-5,.,TRBV11-2,.,TGTGCCAGCAGTTCAGGGTCCTTGGGGCTTGAAGAGACCCAGTACTTC,CASSSGSLGLEETQYF
TRBJ2-7,.,TRBV6-1,.,TGTGCCAGCAGCCCCTCGGTACTCGAGCAGTACTTC,CASSPSVLEQYF
TRBJ2-7,.,TRBV25-1,TRBD1,TGTGCCAGCAGGACCGGGACAGGGTTATCCTACGAGCAGTACTTC,CASRTGTGLSYEQYF
TRBJ2-7,.,TRBV5-5,TRBD1,TGTGCCAGCAGCCGTGACAGGGTTTTAGAGCAGTACTTC,CASSRDRVLEQYF
TRBJ2-1,.,TRBV29-1,TRBD2,TGCAGCGTAAGACTAGCTTACAATGAGCAGTTCTTC,CSVRLAYNEQFF
TRBJ1-5,.,TRBV19,.,TGTGCCAGTAGTTTAGAGAGGAGCAATCAGCCCCAGCATTTT,CASSLERSNQPQHF
TRBJ2-5,.,TRBV2,TRBD2,TGTGCCAGCGGGACTAGCGGGAACTTCCAAGAGACCCAGTACTTC,CASGTSGNFQETQYF
TRBJ1-1,.,TRBV30,TRBD1,TGTGCCTGGAGTGGCGGGACAGGGGCGAACACTGAAGCTTTCTTT,CAWSGGTGANTEAFF
TRBJ2-3,.,TRBV15,.,TGTGCCACCAGCAGAGGGTCGGCAGATACGCAGTATTTT,CATSRGSADTQYF
TRBJ1-6,.,TRBV7-9,.,TGTGCCAGTCGGACAGCCGGTTCACCCCTCCACTTT,CASRTAGSPLHF
TRBJ1-4,.,TRBV2,.,TGTGCCAGCACACTAAGGGCCTTCCCAAGCGGTGAAAAACTGTTTTTT,CASTLRAFPSGEKLFF
TRBJ2-3,.,TRBV5-4,TRBD2,TGTGCCAGCAGCTTGGGACCTAGGTCAGCGGGAGTTTTAGATACGCAGTATTTT,CASSLGPRSAGVLDTQYF
TRBJ1-1,.,TRBV20-1,.,TGCAGTGTCAGGATGAACACTGAAGCTTTCTTT,CSVRMNTEAFF
TRBJ1-1,once,TRBV2,.,TGTGCCTGCCGGGGAAAGGGTGAAGCTTTCTTT,CACRGKGEAFF
TRBJ1-1,.,TRBV21-1,.,TGTGCCAGCAGCAAGGGGCCCCTGGTGGGCACTGAAGCTTTCTTT,CASSKGPLVGTEAFF
TRBJ2-3,.,TRBV7-9,.,TGTGCCAGCAGCCACACAGATACGCAGTATTTT,CASSHTDTQYF
TRBJ2-3,.,TRBV7-2,TRBD2,TGTGCCAGCAGCTCGACACTAGCGGGGGGAGGAGGGCAGTATTTT,CASSSTLAGGGGQYF
TRBJ2-3,.,TRBV7-9,.,TGTGCCGCAAGCCGGGGTAGCACAGATACGCAGTATTTT,CAASRGSTDTQYF
TRBJ2-1,.,TRBV7-2,.,TGTGCCAGCAGCTCCCGTGTAGGGGCGGGAAAGGAGTTCTTC,CASSSRVGAGKEFF
TRBJ1-1,.,TRBV5-1,.,TGCGCCAGCAGCTTTAACAGCGGAGCTAACACTGAAGCTTTCTTT,CASSFNSGANTEAFF
TRBJ2-1,.,TRBV19,TRBD2,TGTGCCAGTAGGTCTAGCGGGAGGGCCGTCGACAATGAGCAGTTCTTC,CASRSSGRAVDNEQFF
TRBJ2-7,medium-sized,TRBV6-1,TRBD1,TGTGCCAGCAGTGGAGAGGGGACAGGGAGCTACGAGCAGTACTTC,CASSGEGTGSYEQYF
TRBJ1-2,once,TRBV6-1,TRBD1,TGTGCCAGCAGCGTTGACAGGGGGTATGGCTACACCTTC,CASSVDRGYGYTF
TRBJ2-7,.,TRBV11-2,.,TGTGCCAGCAGCCTCCAGGGGGAGCAGTACTTC,CASSLQGEQYF
TRBJ2-3,.,TRBV15,TRBD2,TGTGCCACCAGCATCCTAGCGGGAGGACTCACAGATACGCAGTATTTT,CATSILAGGLTDTQYF
TRBJ2-7,.,TRBV30,TRBD1,TGTGCCTGGAGGCGGGACAGGTCCTACGAGCAGTACTTC,CAWRRDRSYEQYF
TRBJ1-3,.,TRBV11-3,TRBD1,TGTGCCAGCAGCCCCGGACAGGGACCAGGAAACACCATATATTTT,CASSPGQGPGNTIYF
TRBJ2-3,.,TRBV5-5,.,TGTGCCAGCAGCTTGGAAACGGGAGAGCAGTATTTT,CASSLETGEQYF
TRBJ2-7,.,TRBV28,TRBD2,TGTGCCAGCAACGAGGCGGGAGTCTCCTACGAGCAGTACTTC,CASNEAGVSYEQYF
TRBJ1-5,.,TRBV15,.,TGTGCCACCAGCAGAGCGGGGGGCGGATATCAGCCCCAGCATTTT,CATSRAGGGYQPQHF
TRBJ2-3,once,TRBV30,.,TGTGCCTGGAGTTCCCTCACAGATACGCAGTATTTT,CAWSSLTDTQYF
TRBJ2-1,.,TRBV5-1,TRBD2,TGCGCCAGCAGCTTACCCACCGGGACTAGCAGGGATGAGCAGTTCTTC,CASSLPTGTSRDEQFF
TRBJ2-5,.,TRBV11-2,TRBD2,TGTGCCAGCAGCTTAGATCTTCAGGCTAGCGGGGGGGAGACCCAGTACTTC,CASSLDLQASGGETQYF
TRBJ1-6,.,TRBV30,.,TGTGCCTGGGGGCAGGGAATCTATAATTCACCCCTCCACTTT,CAWGQGIYNSPLHF